Sequencing of this TCR beta chain was carried out in a study of shared clonotypes between healthy human individuals. Study as a whole: CD4 naive and memory got three plates each, CD8 naive two, CD8 memory one. Findings and limits, study-wide: Generation probabilities were higher for clonotypes shared across all four sorted-subset donors than for unshared ones.

In the authors' methods: Filtering differed since immunoSEQ provided only junctions, with no quality scores. Some clones are missing from TCRdb's copy, which holds only in-frame ones; the method was immunoSEQ multiplex PCR. That table supplies the V and J calls and clone size; D and trimming were determined from the DNA. The repertoire consists of approximately 2,300,000 clones, with 92% occurring once and the leading ten covering approximately 0.41%. J lost 3 bases, V lost 0 bases, and 7 bases had no gene match. The CDR3 is made up of 17 amino acids. Germline V gene sequence: CDR1 SGHRS, CDR2 YFSETQ. All donors were Caucasian adults living in Nashville, Tennessee. Comments on this clone: Its antigen is not identified.

Sequencing was performed on naive CD4+ T cells from PBMCs. Stated subset: CD45RA+ positively selected. The receptor was isolated from a man in his late teens or twenties in good health. Some clones in this sample may be carry-over from other donors' samples. V and J are TRBV5-1 and TRBJ2-7, with TRBD2 matching over 12 bases. CDR3 coding DNA: TGCGCCAGCAGCTTGGAGGCTAGCGGGAGGGCCGTCTACGAGCAGTACTTC. Protein sequence: CASSLEASGRAVYEQYF.